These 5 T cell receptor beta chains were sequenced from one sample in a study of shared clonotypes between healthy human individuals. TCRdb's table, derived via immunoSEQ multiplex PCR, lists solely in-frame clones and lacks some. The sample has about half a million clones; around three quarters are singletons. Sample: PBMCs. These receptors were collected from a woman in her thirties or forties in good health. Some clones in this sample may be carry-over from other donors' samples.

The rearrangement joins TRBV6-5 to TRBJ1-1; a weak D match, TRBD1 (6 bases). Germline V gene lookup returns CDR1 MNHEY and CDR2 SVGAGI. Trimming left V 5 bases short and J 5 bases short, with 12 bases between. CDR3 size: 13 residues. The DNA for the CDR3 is TGTGCCAGCAGTGCAGGGGTCTGGACTGAAGCTTTCTTT. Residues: CASSAGVWTEAFF.

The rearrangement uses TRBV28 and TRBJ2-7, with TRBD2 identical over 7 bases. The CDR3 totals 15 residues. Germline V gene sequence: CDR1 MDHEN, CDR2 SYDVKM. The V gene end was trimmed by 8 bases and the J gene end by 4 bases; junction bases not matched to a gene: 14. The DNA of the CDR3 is TGTGCCAGCGGCGAAACGGGGAGCGGGACTTACGAGCAGTACTTC. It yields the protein CASGETGSGTYEQYF.

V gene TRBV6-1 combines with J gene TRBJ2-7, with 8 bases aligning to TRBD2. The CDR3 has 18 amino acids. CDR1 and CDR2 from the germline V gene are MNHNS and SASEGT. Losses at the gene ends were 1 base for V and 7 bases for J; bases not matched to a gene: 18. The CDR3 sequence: CASSEDLHTGGVLGEQYF. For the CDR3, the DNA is TGTGCCAGCAGTGAAGACCTCCATACCGGGGGGGTACTCGGGGAGCAGTACTTC.

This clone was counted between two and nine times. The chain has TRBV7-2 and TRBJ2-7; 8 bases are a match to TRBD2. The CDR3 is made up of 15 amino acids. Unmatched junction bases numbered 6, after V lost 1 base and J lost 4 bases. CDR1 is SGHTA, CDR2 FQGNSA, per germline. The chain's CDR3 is CASSLDGRAVYEQYF. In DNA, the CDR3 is TGTGCCAGCAGCTTAGACGGGAGGGCCGTGTACGAGCAGTACTTC. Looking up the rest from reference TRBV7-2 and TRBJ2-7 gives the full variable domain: GAGVSQSPSNKVTEKGKDVELRCDPISGHTALYWYRQSLGQGLEFLIYFQGNSAPDKSGLPSDRFSAERTGGSVSTLTIQRTQQEDSAVYLCASSLDGRAVYEQYFGPGTRLTVT.

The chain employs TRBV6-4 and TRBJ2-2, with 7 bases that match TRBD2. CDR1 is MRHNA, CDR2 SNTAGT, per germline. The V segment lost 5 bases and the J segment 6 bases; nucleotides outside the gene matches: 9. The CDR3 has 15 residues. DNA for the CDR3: TGTGCCAGCAGTCCTAGCGGTACCGTGGCCGGGGAGCTGTTTTTT. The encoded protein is CASSPSGTVAGELFF.